What follows is one T cell receptor beta chain and its context. In the original workflow: Reference gene primer amplification yielded estimated nucleated cell counts. The data were produced by immunoSEQ multiplex PCR, yet TCRdb's version contains in-frame clones alone and is incomplete. The DNA gave D and trimming, while V, J and clone size come from that table. Of more than 85,000 clones in the sample, around 82% were seen once. The CDR3 covers 13 residues. CDR1 and CDR2 from the germline V gene are LNHDA and SQIVND (reference sequence). V lost 3 bases and J 4 bases, leaving 9 bases between the germline ends. This sample was taken from a study of blood T cell repertoires in COVID-19. Study information: The United States, Italy and Spain provided the acute and convalescent COVID-19 samples. Sources were T cells, B-cell-depleted T cells, or PBMCs; the material itself was cDNA or gDNA.

Sequencing was performed on peripheral blood. The chain joins TRBV19 to TRBJ1-2; D remains unclear. This clonotype originated in a woman between 55 and 75 years old with acute or convalescent COVID-19. The CDR3 bases are TGTGCCAGTAGTATCACACAAAGCTATGGCTACACCTTC. This codes for CASSITQSYGYTF.